This entry is about one T cell receptor beta chain. This clonotype came up a few times. The antigen this receptor binds is unknown. Within one base of it there is no much larger clone, and no base qualities were kept. This sample was included in a study of regulatory T cells in long-lasting Graves disease (dated by TCRdb to about 2021). Context from the whole study: Persistent Graves' disease meant more than 5 years of antithyroid drug treatment with TSH receptor autoantibodies that stayed positive. Patients with persistent Graves' disease were compared with patients with newly diagnosed Graves' disease using TCR sequencing and RNA sequencing of peripheral blood. The study took place in China and was registered as a clinical trial. A total of some 33 samples were covered by TCR sequencing, comprising approximately 13 persistent and some 20 newly diagnosed Graves' disease patients. In the clinical cohort, patients with persistent Graves' disease had used antithyroid drugs for an average of around 9.3 years. Study-wide findings and limitations: A larger number of public clonotypes was shared among persistent patients (around 2,500) than among newly diagnosed patients (roughly 1,000). Compared with newly diagnosed patients, persistent Graves' disease patients had lower TCR Shannon entropy and fewer highly expanded clones, which suggests clonal expansion. The study examined only peripheral blood because the primary lesion, thyroid tissue, could not be accessed. TRBV28, TRBJ1-2 and TRBJ2-5 were preferentially used in persistent disease, while TRBV20-1 and TRBJ2-1 were favored in newly diagnosed disease. Sequencing and analysis were restricted to the TCR beta chain. As a limitation, the authors acknowledged that the small sample size may reduce accuracy.

Receptors were amplified or captured by multiplex PCR. Sequencing relied on an Illumina HiSeq 4000. CDR3 regions were amplified by Arm-PCR with iRepertoire HTBI primers to construct TCR beta libraries. Gel purification was performed on PCR products prior to sequencing. The original pipeline was this. Gene usage analysis of CDR3 amino acid clonotypes relied on the roughly 60 TRBV and 15 or so TRBJ segments identified across samples. COPE and FqMerger were used to merge filtered high-quality paired reads into contigs. BLAST was used to align contigs to IMGT TRBV, TRBD and TRBJ reference genes, and CDR3 was defined according to IMGT. Any clonotype with a frequency above 0.1% was counted as a highly expanded clone. Repertoire diversity was measured by Shannon entropy, and V-J evenness by the Gini coefficient. A clonotype found in more than one individual was treated as public. TCRdb cleaned the public reads at Q25 with fastp, built clones with MiXCR and kept in-frame beta chains. Each CDR3 protein appears once, grouped with its most common genes and DNA. TCRdb, rather than the study authors, made the V and J calls. Within this sample are nearly 350,000 distinct CDR3 sequences, with around 20% of them counted one time only. Of the sample, over 25% falls within the top ten clones.

Cut back by 0 bases and 5 bases, the V and J ends lie 6 bases apart. From the cysteine through the phenylalanine, the CDR3 covers 13 amino acids. Only the CDR3 DNA stays, 39 bases, in frame from base 1. CDR1 and CDR2 are read off the germline V gene as MNHEY and SVGEGT. In the paper's terms, the time point label means: persistent/refractory GD, antithyroid drugs over 5 years with positive TRAb. RNA was extracted from PBMCs in TRIzol for both TCR sequencing and RNA sequencing. Graves' disease was diagnosed according to American Thyroid Association guidelines. Patients for the study were recruited at an endocrinology department in Xi'an, China. From each patient, nine milliliters of peripheral blood was collected into an EDTA anticoagulant tube. Ficoll Paque Plus density gradient separation was used to isolate PBMCs, and no further T cell sorting was done. An Agilent 2100 Bioanalyzer and agarose gel were used to check RNA quality, while a NanoDrop 2000 measured RNA concentration.

The rearranged segments are TRBV6-2 or TRBV6-3 and TRBJ2-3; the D gene cannot be resolved reliably. This TCR was sampled from a female donor with Graves disease. The sequencing here drew on peripheral blood mononuclear cells (PBMCs), taken when the disease was refractory, from a patient treated with antithyroid drugs. CDR3 sequence: CASSYSLKDTQYF. At the DNA level, the sequence is TGTGCCAGCAGTTACTCGTTAAAAGATACGCAGTATTTT.